The clone carrying this T cell receptor beta chain was found many times. MiXCR, applied by TCRdb to the reads, yields one record per CDR3 protein. The sample records over 450,000 distinct CDR3 sequences, 11% being singletons. The record originates from a study of T cell repertoires in cytomegalovirus infection. The ends were cut back, 7 bases at V and 10 bases at J, with 14 bases in the middle. Germline assignment: CDR1 MNHNY and CDR2 SVGAGI (reference sequence). CDR3 size: 13 residues. The sample consisted of PBMCs. This chain connects TRBV6-6 to TRBJ1-6; D is undetermined. This TCR came from a human donor in good health (CMV status not recorded). Some clones in this sample may be carry-over from other donors' samples. DNA of the CDR3: TGTGCCAGCAAGGGAGCCCCCGGATCACCCCTCCACTTT. This encodes CASKGAPGSPLHF.